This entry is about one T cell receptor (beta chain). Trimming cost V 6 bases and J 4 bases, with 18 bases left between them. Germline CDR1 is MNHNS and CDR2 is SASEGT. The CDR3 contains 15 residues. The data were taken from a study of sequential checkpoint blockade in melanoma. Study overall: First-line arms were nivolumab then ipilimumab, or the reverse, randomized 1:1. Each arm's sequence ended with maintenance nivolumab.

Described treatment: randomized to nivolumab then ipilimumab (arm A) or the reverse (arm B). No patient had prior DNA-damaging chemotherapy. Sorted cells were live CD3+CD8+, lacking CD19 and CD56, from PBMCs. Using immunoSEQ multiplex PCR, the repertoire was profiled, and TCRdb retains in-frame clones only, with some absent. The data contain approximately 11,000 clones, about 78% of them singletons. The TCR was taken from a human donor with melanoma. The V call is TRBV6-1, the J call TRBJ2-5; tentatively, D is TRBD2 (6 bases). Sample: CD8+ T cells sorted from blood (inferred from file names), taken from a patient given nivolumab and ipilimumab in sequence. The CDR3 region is CASSSLEGGGETQYF. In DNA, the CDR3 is TGTGCCAGCAGCTCCTTGGAGGGAGGAGGAGAGACCCAGTACTTC.